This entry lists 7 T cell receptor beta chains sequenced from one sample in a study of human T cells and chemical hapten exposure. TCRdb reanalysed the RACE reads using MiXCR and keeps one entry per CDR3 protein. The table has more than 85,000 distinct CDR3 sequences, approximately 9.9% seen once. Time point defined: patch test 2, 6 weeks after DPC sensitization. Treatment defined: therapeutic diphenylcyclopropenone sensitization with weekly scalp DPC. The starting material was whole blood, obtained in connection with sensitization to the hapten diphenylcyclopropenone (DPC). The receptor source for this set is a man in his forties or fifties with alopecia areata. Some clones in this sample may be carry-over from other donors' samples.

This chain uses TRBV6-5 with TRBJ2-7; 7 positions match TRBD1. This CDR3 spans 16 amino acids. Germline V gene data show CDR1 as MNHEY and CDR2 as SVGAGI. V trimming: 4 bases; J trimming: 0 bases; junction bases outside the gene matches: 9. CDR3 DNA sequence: TGTGCCAGCAGTTCTCTAACAGGGGTGAGCTCCTACGAGCAGTACTTC. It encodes CASSSLTGVSSYEQYF.

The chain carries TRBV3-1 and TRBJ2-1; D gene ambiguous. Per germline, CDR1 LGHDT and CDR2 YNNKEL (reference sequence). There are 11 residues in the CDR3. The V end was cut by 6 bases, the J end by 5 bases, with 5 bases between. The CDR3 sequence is CASRRDNEQFF. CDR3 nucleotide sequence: TGTGCCAGCAGGAGAGACAATGAGCAGTTCTTC.

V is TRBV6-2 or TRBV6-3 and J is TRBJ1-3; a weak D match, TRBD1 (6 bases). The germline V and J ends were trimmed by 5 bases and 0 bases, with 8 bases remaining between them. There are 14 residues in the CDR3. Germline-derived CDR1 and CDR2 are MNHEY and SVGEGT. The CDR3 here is CASSGQPSGNTIYF. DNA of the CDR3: TGTGCCAGCAGTGGACAGCCCTCTGGAAACACCATATATTTT.

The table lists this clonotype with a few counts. This chain's CDR3 is CASSGLGVKAFF. CDR3 bases: TGTGCCAGCAGCGGGCTCGGGGTAAAAGCTTTCTTT. The V call is TRBV9, the J call TRBJ1-1; D is unclear. V dropped 3 bases and J dropped 9 bases, with 12 bases sitting between them. CDR3 length: 12 residues. Per the germline V gene, CDR1 is SGDLS and CDR2 is YYNGEE.

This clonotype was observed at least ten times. CDR3: CASSYGDRVNTEAFF. Here the CDR3 DNA reads TGTGCCAGCAGTTACGGAGACAGGGTGAACACTGAAGCTTTCTTT. The chain couples TRBV6-6 to TRBJ1-1, with 7 bases matching TRBD1. CDR1 MNHNY and CDR2 SVGAGI come from the germline V gene (reference sequence). There are 15 residues in the CDR3. V shed 2 bases, J shed 0 bases, and the junction held 3 bases outside the gene matches.

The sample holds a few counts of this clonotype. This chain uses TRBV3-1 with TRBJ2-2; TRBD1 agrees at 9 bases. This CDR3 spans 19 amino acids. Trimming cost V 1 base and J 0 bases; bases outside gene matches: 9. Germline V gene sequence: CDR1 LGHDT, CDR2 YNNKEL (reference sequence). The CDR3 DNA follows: TGTGCCAGCAGCCAAGGGAGGACAGGGGTACGCTCGAACACCGGGGAGCTGTTTTTT. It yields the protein CASSQGRTGVRSNTGELFF.

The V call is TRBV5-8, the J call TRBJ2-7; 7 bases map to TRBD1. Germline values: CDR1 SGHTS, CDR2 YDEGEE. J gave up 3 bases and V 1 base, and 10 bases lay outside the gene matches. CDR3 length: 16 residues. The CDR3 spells CASSLTDPGQLYEQYF. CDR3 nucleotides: TGTGCCAGCAGCTTGACGGATCCGGGACAGCTCTACGAGCAGTACTTC. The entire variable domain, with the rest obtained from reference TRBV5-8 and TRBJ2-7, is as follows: EAGVTQSPTHLIKTRGQQATLRCSPISGHTSVYWYQQALGLGLQFLLWYDEGEERNRGNFPPRFSGRQFPNYSSELNVNALELEDSALYLCASSLTDPGQLYEQYFGPGTRLTVT.